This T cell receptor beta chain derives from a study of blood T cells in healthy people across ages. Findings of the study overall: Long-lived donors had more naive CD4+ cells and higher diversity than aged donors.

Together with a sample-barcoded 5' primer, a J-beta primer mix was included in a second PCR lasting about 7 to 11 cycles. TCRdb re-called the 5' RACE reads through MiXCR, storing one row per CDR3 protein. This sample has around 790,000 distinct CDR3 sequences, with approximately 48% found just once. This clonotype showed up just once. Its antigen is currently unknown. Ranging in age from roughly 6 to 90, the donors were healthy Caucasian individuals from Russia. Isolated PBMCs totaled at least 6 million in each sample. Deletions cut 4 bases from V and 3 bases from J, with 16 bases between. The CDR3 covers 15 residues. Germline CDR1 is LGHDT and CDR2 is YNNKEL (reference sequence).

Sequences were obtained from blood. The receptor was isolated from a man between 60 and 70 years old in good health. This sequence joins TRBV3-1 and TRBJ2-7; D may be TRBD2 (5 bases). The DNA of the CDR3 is TGTGCCAGCAGCCTTAGAGGGCCAGGAAACTACGAGCAGTACTTC. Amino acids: CASSLRGPGNYEQYF.